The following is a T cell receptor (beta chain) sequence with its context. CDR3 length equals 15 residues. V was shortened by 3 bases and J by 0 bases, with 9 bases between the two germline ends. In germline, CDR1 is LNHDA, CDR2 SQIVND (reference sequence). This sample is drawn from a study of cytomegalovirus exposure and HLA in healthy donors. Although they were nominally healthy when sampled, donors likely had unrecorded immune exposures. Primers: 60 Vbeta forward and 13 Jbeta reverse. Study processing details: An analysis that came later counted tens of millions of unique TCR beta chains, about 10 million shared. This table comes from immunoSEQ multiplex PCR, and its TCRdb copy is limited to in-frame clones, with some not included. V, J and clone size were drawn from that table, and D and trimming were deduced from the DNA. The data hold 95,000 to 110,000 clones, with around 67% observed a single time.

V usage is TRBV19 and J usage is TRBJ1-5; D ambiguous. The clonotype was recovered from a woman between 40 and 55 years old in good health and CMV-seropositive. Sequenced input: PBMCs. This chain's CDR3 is CASSMASISNQPQHF. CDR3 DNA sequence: TGTGCCAGTAGTATGGCTAGTATTAGCAATCAGCCCCAGCATTTT.